The rows below give T cell receptor beta chains drawn from one sample of a study of blood T cell repertoires in COVID-19. The protocol was immunoSEQ multiplex PCR, while the TCRdb copy is restricted to in-frame clones and leaves out a portion. The sample consists of around 59,000 clones, more than 70% of them appearing once. What was sequenced was peripheral blood. These receptor sequences come from a man in his fifties or sixties with acute or convalescent COVID-19. CDR3s include the opening cysteine and the closing phenylalanine or tryptophan. Each record gives: V gene, clone size, D gene, J gene, CDR3 DNA, CDR3 protein. The D gene is left open where the match is weak. Part of the rows lack a size; the others show once, few, many or a class for expanded clones.

V: TRBV21-1
size: -
D: -
J: TRBJ1-1
DNA: TGTGCCAGCAGGGGCCAAACGGCCACAGGGGGGGAAGACAGCGGCACTGAAGCTTTCTTT
CDR3: CASRGQTATGGEDSGTEAFF

V: TRBV6-6
size: -
D: TRBD1
J: TRBJ1-1
DNA: TGTGCCAGCAACCCGACAGGGGACACTGAAGCTTTCTTT
CDR3: CASNPTGDTEAFF

V: TRBV7-8
size: -
D: TRBD1
J: TRBJ2-7
DNA: TGTGCCAGCAGCTTAGCGAGGGGGACAGGGGACTCCTACGAGCAGTACTTC
CDR3: CASSLARGTGDSYEQYF

V: TRBV5-4
size: -
D: TRBD2
J: TRBJ2-5
DNA: TGTGCCAGCAGCCCGGGGGGGGCCGCCGAGACCCAGTACTTC
CDR3: CASSPGGAAETQYF

V: TRBV19
size: -
D: -
J: TRBJ1-1
DNA: TGTGCCAGTAGTATAATGGAGCGGACTGAAGCTTTCTTT
CDR3: CASSIMERTEAFF

V: TRBV4-1
size: -
D: TRBD1
J: TRBJ2-7
DNA: TGCGCCAGCAGCCATAAGACAGGGGATTTGAGGGAGCAGTACTTC
CDR3: CASSHKTGDLREQYF

V: TRBV7-8
size: -
D: TRBD1
J: TRBJ2-1
DNA: TGTGCCAGCAGCCGGGACAGGGTGATGCAGTTCTTC
CDR3: CASSRDRVMQFF

V: TRBV18
size: -
D: -
J: TRBJ1-4
DNA: TGTGCCAGCTCACCCGACAGTCTACTTAATGGCAAACTGTTTTTT
CDR3: CASSPDSLLNGKLFF

V: TRBV2
size: -
D: TRBD2
J: TRBJ2-5
DNA: TGTGCCAGCAGTCCGAGCGGGGAAGAGACCCAGTACTTC
CDR3: CASSPSGEETQYF

V: TRBV10-2
size: -
D: TRBD2
J: TRBJ2-1
DNA: TGCGCCAGCAGGGGGACTAGCGGGGGCCTCTACAATGAGCAGTTCTTC
CDR3: CASRGTSGGLYNEQFF

V: TRBV9
size: few
D: TRBD1
J: TRBJ1-2
DNA: TGTGCCAGCAGCGTAGAATCAGGGGGCTCTGGCTACACCTTC
CDR3: CASSVESGGSGYTF

V: TRBV7-7
size: few
D: TRBD1
J: TRBJ2-1
DNA: TGTGCTAGCAGCTCGCTCGGACAGGGCGGTGAGCAGTTCTTC
CDR3: CASSSLGQGGEQFF

V: TRBV7-2
size: -
D: -
J: TRBJ2-7
DNA: TGTGCCAGCAGCTTAAAAACGGGAATCCACGAGCAGTACTTC
CDR3: CASSLKTGIHEQYF

V: TRBV7-9
size: once
D: -
J: TRBJ2-5
DNA: TGTGCCAGCAGCTTAGCTTCACTACGTAAAGAGACCCAGTACTTC
CDR3: CASSLASLRKETQYF

V: TRBV9
size: -
D: -
J: TRBJ1-2
DNA: TGTGCCAGCAGCGTAGGTGAAGGGGGAAACTATGGCTACACCTTC
CDR3: CASSVGEGGNYGYTF

V: TRBV28
size: few
D: -
J: TRBJ1-1
DNA: TGTGCCACCCTACAGGGTATAGCTGAAGCTTTCTTT
CDR3: CATLQGIAEAFF